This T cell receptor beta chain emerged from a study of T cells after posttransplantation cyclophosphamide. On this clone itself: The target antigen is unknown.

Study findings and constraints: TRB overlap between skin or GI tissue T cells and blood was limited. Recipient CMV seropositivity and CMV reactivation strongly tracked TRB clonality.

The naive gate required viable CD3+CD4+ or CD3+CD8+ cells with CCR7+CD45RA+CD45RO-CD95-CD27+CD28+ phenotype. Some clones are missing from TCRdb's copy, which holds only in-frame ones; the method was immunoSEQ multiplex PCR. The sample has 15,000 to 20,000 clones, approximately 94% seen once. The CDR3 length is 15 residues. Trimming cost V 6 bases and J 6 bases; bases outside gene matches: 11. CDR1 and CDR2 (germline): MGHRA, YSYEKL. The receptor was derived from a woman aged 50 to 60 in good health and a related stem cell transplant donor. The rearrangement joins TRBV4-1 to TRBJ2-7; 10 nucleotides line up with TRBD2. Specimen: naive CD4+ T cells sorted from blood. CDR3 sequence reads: CASRGLAGVYIEQYF. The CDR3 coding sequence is TGCGCCAGCAGGGGCCTAGCGGGAGTTTATATCGAGCAGTACTTC.